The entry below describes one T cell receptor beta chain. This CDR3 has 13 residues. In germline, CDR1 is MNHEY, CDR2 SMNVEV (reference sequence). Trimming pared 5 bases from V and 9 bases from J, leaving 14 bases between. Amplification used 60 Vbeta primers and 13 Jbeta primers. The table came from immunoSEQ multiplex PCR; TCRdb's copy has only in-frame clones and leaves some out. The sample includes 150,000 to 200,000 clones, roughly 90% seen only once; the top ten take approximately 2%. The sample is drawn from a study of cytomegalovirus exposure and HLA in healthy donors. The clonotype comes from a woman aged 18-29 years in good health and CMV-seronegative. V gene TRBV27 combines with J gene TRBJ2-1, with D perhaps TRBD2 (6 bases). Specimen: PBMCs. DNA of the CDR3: TGTGCCAGCAGTCCTAACGCGGGGTTTGAGCAGTTCTTC. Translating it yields CASSPNAGFEQFF.